Described below is a single T cell receptor (beta chain) sequence and its context. The data were obtained in a study of cytomegalovirus exposure and HLA in healthy donors. As for the donors, each was a healthy bone marrow donor. Primers included in the PCR were 60 Vbeta and 13 Jbeta primers. Method: immunoSEQ multiplex PCR; TCRdb's copy keeps in-frame clones and lacks some. Among more than 140,000 clones listed, about 80% were seen once. V lost 5 bases, J lost 6 bases, and 8 bases stayed unmatched. Germline V gene sequence: CDR1 MNHEY, CDR2 SVGAGI. The CDR3 runs 14 residues. This sequence originates from a male donor in good health and CMV-seronegative. The genes are TRBV6-5 and TRBJ2-7, with 9 bases fitting TRBD1. Source material: PBMCs. The CDR3 DNA reads TGTGCCAGCAGTCAGACAGGGGGTCCCACCGAGCAGTACTTC. Protein product: CASSQTGGPTEQYF.